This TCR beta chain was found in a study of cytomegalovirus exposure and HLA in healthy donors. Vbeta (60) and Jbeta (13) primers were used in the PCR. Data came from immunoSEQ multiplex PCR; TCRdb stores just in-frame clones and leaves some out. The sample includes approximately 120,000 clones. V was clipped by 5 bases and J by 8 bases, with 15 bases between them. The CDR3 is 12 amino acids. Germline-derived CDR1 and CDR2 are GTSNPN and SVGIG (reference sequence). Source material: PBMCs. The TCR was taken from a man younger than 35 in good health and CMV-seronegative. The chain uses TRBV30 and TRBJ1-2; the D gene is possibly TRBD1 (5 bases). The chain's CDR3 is CAWGRGVGGYTF. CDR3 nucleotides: TGTGCCTGGGGCCGGGGGGTCGGCGGCTACACCTTC.